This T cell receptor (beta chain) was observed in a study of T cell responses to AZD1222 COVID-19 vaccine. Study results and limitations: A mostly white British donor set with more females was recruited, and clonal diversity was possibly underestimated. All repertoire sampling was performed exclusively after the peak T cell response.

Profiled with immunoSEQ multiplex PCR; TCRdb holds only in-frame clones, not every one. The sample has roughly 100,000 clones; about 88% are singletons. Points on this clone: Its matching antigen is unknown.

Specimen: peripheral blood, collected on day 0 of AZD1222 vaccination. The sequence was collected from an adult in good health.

CDR3 nucleotides: TGTGCCAGCAAAGCCCTGACAGATACGCAGTATTTT. Translated: CASKALTDTQYF. The genes are TRBV27 and TRBJ2-3; D is unresolved. The CDR3 spans 12 residues. The ends were cut back, 7 bases at V and 3 bases at J, with 8 bases in the middle. Germline CDR1 reads MNHEY; CDR2 reads SMNVEV (reference sequence).